Each of the 28 T cell receptor beta chains below was sequenced from the same sample in a study of human T cells and chemical hapten exposure. As to time point: patch test 1, 2 weeks after DPC sensitization. Treatment reported: therapeutic diphenylcyclopropenone sensitization with weekly scalp DPC. TCRdb reprocessed the RACE reads with MiXCR, giving one entry per CDR3 protein. The table records some 340,000 distinct CDR3 sequences, about 7% of them present only once. The material was whole blood, obtained in connection with sensitization to the hapten diphenylcyclopropenone (DPC). The receptor set was obtained from a woman in her late teens or twenties with alopecia areata. Some clones in this sample may be carry-over from other donors' samples.

This clonotype turned up a few times. The chain links TRBV20-1 to TRBJ1-4, with TRBD1 matching 7 bases. The V and J ends lost 0 bases and 8 bases, in that order; junction bases with no gene match: 6. The CDR3 loop spans 14 amino acids. From germline, CDR1 is DFQATT and CDR2 SNEGSKA (reference sequence). CDR3 region: CSARDPGQKEKLFF. CDR3 nucleotide sequence: TGCAGTGCTAGAGATCCGGGACAGAAAGAAAAACTGTTTTTT.

This clonotype appeared many times. The chain has TRBV28 and TRBJ2-3, with 13 bases matching TRBD2. Germline values: CDR1 MDHEN, CDR2 SYDVKM. The CDR3 covers 18 residues. The V segment lost 5 bases and the J segment 0 bases; nucleotides outside the gene matches: 8. As DNA, the CDR3 is TGTGCCAGCAGTCGTGGACTAGCGGGGGACTCTAGCACAGATACGCAGTATTTT. It yields the protein CASSRGLAGDSSTDTQYF.

In its sample, this clonotype was seen many times. This chain links TRBV4-3 with TRBJ1-4; the D is unclear. There are 17 residues in the CDR3. Germline V CDR1 and CDR2: LGHNA, YSLEER. V was cut by 0 bases and J by 0 bases, with 11 bases left in between. The CDR3 is CASSQDQAYATNEKLFF. CDR3 nucleotide sequence: TGCGCCAGCAGCCAAGATCAGGCCTATGCAACTAATGAAAAACTGTTTTTT.

This chain joins TRBV7-6 and TRBJ2-1; D is perhaps TRBD1 (6 bases). Germline assignment: CDR1 SGHVS and CDR2 FNYEAQ. V lost 1 base and J 0 bases, leaving 13 bases between the germline ends. The CDR3 length is 17 residues. For the CDR3, the DNA is TGTGCCAGCAGCTTAGAAATCGGGACAAGCTCCTACAATGAGCAGTTCTTC. Encoded protein: CASSLEIGTSSYNEQFF.

The CDR3 DNA reads TGTGCCAGCAGCCCCAGGTTAGGGGGTGAGCAGTTCTTC. Translation gives CASSPRLGGEQFF. The rearrangement joins TRBV14 to TRBJ2-1; TRBD1 might be the D (6 bases). The CDR3 runs to 13 residues. Germline V gene data show CDR1 as SGHDN and CDR2 as FVKESK. Trimming shortened V by 4 bases and J by 9 bases, and 13 bases separated the two germline ends.

This clonotype was counted many times. The chain carries TRBV29-1 and TRBJ2-2; the match to TRBD1 covers 10 bases. Per germline, CDR1 SQVTM and CDR2 ANQGSEA. The V and J ends lost 4 bases and 5 bases, in that order; junction bases with no gene match: 4. The CDR3 has 14 amino acids. CDR3 residues: CSVVPGQGTGELFF. Here the CDR3 DNA reads TGCAGCGTTGTCCCGGGACAGGGGACCGGGGAGCTGTTTTTT.

This rearrangement joins TRBV27 to TRBJ2-1; 9 bases are shared with TRBD2. With 5 bases clipped from V and 7 bases from J, the junction kept 12 bases outside the gene matches. CDR1 is MNHEY, CDR2 SMNVEV, per germline (reference sequence). The CDR3 runs to 16 residues. The CDR3 is CASSTLAGLARNEQFF. In DNA form, the CDR3 reads TGTGCCAGCAGTACTCTAGCGGGGCTTGCACGGAATGAGCAGTTCTTC.

Note on this clonotype: One base away lies a much larger clone, so this may be a sequencing read error. The chain carries TRBV6-2 or TRBV6-3 and TRBJ1-1; 7 nucleotides match TRBD1. Germline-derived CDR1 and CDR2 are MNHEY and SVGEGT. This CDR3 has 17 amino acids. The CDR3, as DNA: TGTGCCAGCAGTTACGAGCGACAGGGACGAATGAACTCTGAAGCTTTCTTT. Its translation is CASSYERQGRMNSEAFF.

Comments on this clonotype: A single base separates this from a much larger clone, so it may be a read error. This chain uses TRBV5-6 with TRBJ1-1; the D gene is possibly TRBD1 (5 bases). Trimming took 2 bases from V and 4 from J, leaving 6 bases between them. The CDR3 sequence is 12 residues long. From germline, CDR1 is SGHDT and CDR2 YYEEEE. CDR3 region: CASSFRVTEAFF. In DNA, the CDR3 is TGTGCCAGCAGCTTCAGGGTCACTGAAGCTTTCTTT.

This clonotype has at least ten counts. The chain employs TRBV28 and TRBJ2-1; the D is unclear. Germline V gene lookup returns CDR1 MDHEN and CDR2 SYDVKM. V lost 5 bases, J lost 5 bases, and 7 bases lay in between. The CDR3 spans 12 residues. This CDR3 is CASSQPDNEQFF. DNA of the CDR3: TGTGCCAGCAGTCAGCCCGACAATGAGCAGTTCTTC.

This clonotype was seen many times. The gene calls are TRBV3-1 and TRBJ2-6; possible D gene TRBD1, 6 bases. Trimming pared 5 bases from V and 2 bases from J, leaving 16 bases between. CDR1 LGHDT and CDR2 YNNKEL come from the germline V gene (reference sequence). The CDR3 sequence is 17 residues long. CDR3 in amino acids: CASSSLKQGTGANVLTF. The CDR3, as DNA: TGTGCCAGCAGCTCACTTAAACAGGGAACTGGGGCCAACGTCCTGACTTTC.

This clonotype has a handful of counts. V usage is TRBV9 and J usage is TRBJ2-2; weak D call: TRBD2 (7 bases). The germline V and J ends were trimmed by 4 bases and 6 bases, with 10 bases remaining between them. The CDR3 has 13 amino acids. Germline assignment: CDR1 SGDLS and CDR2 YYNGEE. This CDR3 is CASSMGGPGELFF. CDR3 bases: TGTGCCAGCAGCATGGGGGGGCCCGGGGAGCTGTTTTTT.

This clonotype showed up just a few times. The genes are TRBV6-6 and TRBJ1-2, with a weak D call TRBD1 (5 bases). In germline, CDR1 is MNHNY, CDR2 SVGAGI (reference sequence). The CDR3 is 15 residues long. V lost 5 bases and J 4 bases, leaving 17 bases between the germline ends. For the CDR3, the DNA is TGTGCCAGCAGTCTAGAGGGGTCGCCTCCCTATGGCTACACCTTC. It codes for CASSLEGSPPYGYTF.

This clonotype showed up just a few times. V usage is TRBV6-2 or TRBV6-3 and J usage is TRBJ1-2; D uncertain. The germline V and J ends were trimmed by 5 bases and 7 bases, with 8 bases remaining between them. The CDR3 is 11 residues long. Germline-derived CDR1 and CDR2 are MNHEY and SVGEGT. The chain's CDR3 is CASSQGTGYTF. In DNA form, the CDR3 reads TGTGCCAGCAGTCAAGGAACTGGCTACACCTTC.

This clonotype has a count of ten or more. The CDR3: CASSGLFSAGEQYF. CDR3 DNA: TGTGCCAGCAGTGGTCTTTTCTCCGCGGGCGAGCAGTACTTC. This chain links TRBV2 with TRBJ2-7, with D perhaps matching TRBD2 (5 bases). The ends were cut back, 4 bases at V and 6 bases at J, with 16 bases in the middle. This CDR3 has 14 amino acids. Germline values: CDR1 SNHLY, CDR2 FYNNEI.

This clonotype was recorded at least ten times. The chain uses TRBV12-3 or TRBV12-4 and TRBJ2-3, with D perhaps TRBD2 (5 bases). V was pared by 6 bases and J by 2 bases, with 6 bases between. The CDR3 is 12 amino acids. The CDR3 nucleotides are TGTGCCAGCAGCCGGGACACAGATACGCAGTATTTT. It yields the protein CASSRDTDTQYF.

This clonotype has a count of ten or more. The chain has TRBV7-2 and TRBJ1-2; D is unresolved. The length of the CDR3 is 12 residues. Per germline, CDR1 SGHTA and CDR2 FQGNSA. V was trimmed by 0 bases and J by 7 bases, leaving 6 bases between them. CDR3 sequence: CASSLAFGGYTF. CDR3 sequence (DNA): TGTGCCAGCAGCTTAGCTTTCGGTGGCTACACCTTC.

This clonotype turned up a few times. The V gene is TRBV6-2 or TRBV6-3, the J gene TRBJ2-3, with D hard to call. V lost 5 bases to trimming and J lost 0 bases, with 12 bases between them. The CDR3 has 15 amino acids. The germline V gene has CDR1 MNHEY and CDR2 SVGEGT. The CDR3 coding sequence is TGTGCCAGCAGTCAATCCGGACGGAGCACAGATACGCAGTATTTT. Translated: CASSQSGRSTDTQYF.

This clonotype was found many times. The chain couples TRBV7-9 to TRBJ1-6; D is unclear. This CDR3 has 12 amino acids. V shed 1 base and J shed 5 bases, with 0 bases lying between them. Germline V gene data show CDR1 as SEHNR and CDR2 as FQNEAQ (reference sequence). The CDR3 loop reads CASSLDNSPLHF. Written as DNA, the CDR3 is TGTGCCAGCAGCTTAGATAATTCACCCCTCCACTTT.

The rearrangement joins TRBV18 to TRBJ1-1; no clear D. Germline V gene sequence: CDR1 KGHSH, CDR2 LQKENI. CDR3 length equals 13 residues. V lost 3 bases and J lost 4, with 9 bases in between. The CDR3 nucleotides are TGTGCCAGCTCACCCCTAGAGGGCACTGAAGCTTTCTTT. This translates into CASSPLEGTEAFF.

This clonotype was detected only a few times. The rearrangement links TRBV12-3 or TRBV12-4 to TRBJ2-2; the D call may be TRBD1 or TRBD2 (5 bases each). Trimming cost V 5 bases and J 4 bases, with 14 bases left between them. The CDR3 has 15 residues. CDR3 coding DNA: TGTGCCAGCAGTCCACCCCGTGGGGGCACCGGGGAGCTGTTTTTT. This translates into CASSPPRGGTGELFF.

This clonotype was observed at least ten times. This chain uses TRBV14 with TRBJ2-1, with 7 nucleotides matching TRBD2. Looked up from germline, CDR1 is SGHDN and CDR2 is FVKESK. V lost 5 bases to trimming and J lost 7 bases; unmatched junction nucleotides: 23. The CDR3 totals 19 residues. CDR3 bases: TGTGCCAGCAGCTTAATAGGGGTCGCTGGGCCGGGGGGAGATAATGAGCAGTTCTTC. It specifies CASSLIGVAGPGGDNEQFF. Looking up the rest from reference TRBV14 and TRBJ2-1 gives the full variable domain: EAGVTQFPSHSVIEKGQTVTLRCDPISGHDNLYWYRRVMGKEIKFLLHFVKESKQDESGMPNNRFLAERTGGTYSTLKVQPAELEDSGVYFCASSLIGVAGPGGDNEQFFGPGTRLTVL.

This clonotype was seen a handful of times. The CDR3 coding sequence is TGTGCCAGCAGTTTCACAGGGTCTGGCGAGCAGTACTTC. This sequence encodes CASSFTGSGEQYF. The chain joins TRBV6-2 or TRBV6-3 to TRBJ2-7; tentative D call: TRBD1 (6 bases). Germline-derived CDR1 and CDR2 are MNHEY and SVGEGT. V was clipped by 4 bases and J by 6 bases, with 13 bases between them. This CDR3 region has 13 residues.

This clonotype was counted ten times or more. The rearrangement uses TRBV9 and TRBJ2-5; tentatively, D is TRBD2 (5 bases). The V and J ends lost 0 bases and 1 base respectively, with 16 bases between them. Germline V gene lookup returns CDR1 SGDLS and CDR2 YYNGEE. CDR3 length equals 17 residues. CDR3 in amino acids: CASSVGTLVEGQETQYF. CDR3 bases: TGTGCCAGCAGCGTAGGGACTCTTGTTGAGGGCCAAGAGACCCAGTACTTC.

This clonotype was counted a few times. The V gene is TRBV29-1, the J gene TRBJ1-1; D may be TRBD1 (5 bases). The CDR3 has 13 residues. Germline V gives CDR1 SQVTM, CDR2 ANQGSEA. V shed 4 bases and J shed 1 base, with 10 bases lying between them. Written as DNA, the CDR3 is TGCAGCGTTGTGGGGGATTCGAACACTGAAGCTTTCTTT. Amino acid sequence: CSVVGDSNTEAFF. Full variable domain (missing parts from reference TRBV29-1 and TRBJ1-1): SAVISQKPSRDICQRGTSLTIQCQVDSQVTMMFWYRQQPGQSLTLIATANQGSEATYESGFVIDKFPISRPNLTFSTLTVSNMSPEDSSIYLCSVVGDSNTEAFFGQGTRLTVV.

This clonotype was seen more than once but under ten times. The genes are TRBV10-2 and TRBJ2-7; 8 bases agree with TRBD1. The V gene end was trimmed by 5 bases and the J gene end by 2 bases; junction bases not matched to a gene: 8. Germline assignment: CDR1 WSHSY and CDR2 SAAADI. The CDR3 length is 15 residues. CDR3 residues: CASSTTGTGTYEQYF. The CDR3 DNA reads as TGCGCCAGCAGTACCACCGGGACAGGCACCTACGAGCAGTACTTC.

The rearrangement joins TRBV7-2 to TRBJ2-7, with D possibly matching TRBD1 (5 bases). CDR3 length equals 14 residues. V lost 5 bases and J 2 bases, leaving 13 bases between the germline ends. CDR1 is SGHTA, CDR2 FQGNSA, per germline. The CDR3 spells CASSLQVSAYEQYF. The CDR3 DNA is TGTGCCAGCAGCCTACAGGTCTCAGCCTACGAGCAGTACTTC.

This clonotype showed up just a few times. The CDR3 nucleotides read TGTGCCAGCAGTTTCACGAGGGCCCCAGTCCGGTTGAGCTCCTACAATGAGCAGTTCTTC. The encoded protein is CASSFTRAPVRLSSYNEQFF. The rearrangement uses TRBV12-3 or TRBV12-4 and TRBJ2-1; TRBD2 is a possible D gene (5 bases). This CDR3 contains 20 residues. Trimming stripped 3 bases from V and 0 bases from J, with 24 bases between.